Presented here are 20 T cell receptor beta chains from one specimen sequenced in a study of siplizumab effects on memory and regulatory T cells (dated by TCRdb to the late 2010s). Library construction relied on the immunoSEQ multiplex PCR assay. Drawn from immuneACCESS, this table holds only the in-frame rearrangements with V and J called that TCRdb kept. Clones are partly lost; checked studies trace under half to an unresolved V gene and leave the rest unexplained. This sample lists 90,000 to 120,000 clones; roughly 93% were detected once. The ten biggest clones cover about 0.62% of the sample. Source material: Tregs sorted from blood. The receptors shown here come from a human donor in good health.

This clone came up a few times. The CDR3 reads CATSRDFSSYEQYF. The CDR3 DNA sequence: TGTGCCACCAGCAGAGATTTCAGCTCCTACGAGCAGTACTTC. The chain carries TRBV15 and TRBJ2-7; D gene unclear. The germline V gene has CDR1 LNHNV and CDR2 YYDKDF (reference sequence). The V end was cut by 0 bases, the J end by 0 bases, with 6 bases between. This CDR3 is built from 14 residues. Full variable domain (outside the CDR3, taken from reference TRBV15 and TRBJ2-7): DAMVIQNPRYQVTQFGKPVTLSCSQTLNHNVMYWYQQKSSQAPKLLFHYYDKDFNNEADTPDNFQSRRPNTSFCFLDIRSPGLGDTAMYLCATSRDFSSYEQYFGPGTRLTVT.

The CDR3 sequence: CASSELQGSWYNEQFF. For the CDR3, the DNA is TGCGCCAGCAGTGAGTTACAGGGGTCTTGGTACAATGAGCAGTTCTTC. The chain recombines TRBV10-1 with TRBJ2-1; 7 bases match TRBD1. From germline, CDR1 is WNHNN and CDR2 SYGVQD (reference sequence). The CDR3 is made up of 16 amino acids. Germline trimming cut 1 base from V and 4 bases from J; bases unmatched to any gene: 7.

This sequence joins TRBV5-1 and TRBJ1-1; 10 bases line up with TRBD1. The CDR3 length is 13 residues. Trimming at V came to 5 bases and at J to 5 bases, leaving 3 bases not matched to a gene. Germline CDR1 SGHRS, CDR2 YFSETQ. CDR3 nucleotides: TGCGCCAGCAGGGCGGACAGGGGGACTGAAGCTTTCTTT. It encodes CASRADRGTEAFF.

This CDR3 is CASSEDRGLRAEAFF. The CDR3 coding sequence is TGCGCCAGCAGCGAAGACAGGGGGCTAAGGGCTGAAGCTTTCTTT. This chain uses TRBV5-1 with TRBJ1-1; 10 positions match TRBD1. Per germline, CDR1 SGHRS and CDR2 YFSETQ. The CDR3 has 15 amino acids. With V trimmed by 4 bases and J by 6 bases, 9 bases remained unmatched.

The chain uses TRBV29-1 and TRBJ1-5; 7 positions match TRBD1. CDR3 length equals 13 residues. V lost 5 bases to trimming and J lost 4 bases; unmatched junction nucleotides: 5. From germline, CDR1 is SQVTM and CDR2 ANQGSEA. The CDR3 here is CSVRAGGNQPQHF. CDR3 sequence (DNA): TGCAGCGTTAGGGCAGGGGGAAATCAGCCCCAGCATTTT.

This clone was seen only once. This rearrangement joins TRBV21-1 to TRBJ1-4; whether TRBD1, the table's D call, matches the DNA was not checked. TRBV21-1 is a documented pseudogene. This CDR3 spans 18 amino acids. Written as DNA, the CDR3 is TGTGCCAGCAGCAAAGTTGGCCAGGGCTTCGGCACTAATGAAAAACTGTTTTTT. Its translation: CASSKVGQGFGTNEKLFF.

This rearrangement joins TRBV23-1 to TRBJ1-2; tentatively, D is TRBD1 (6 bases). TRBV23-1 is sorted into the ORF group, with uncertain function. This CDR3 comprises 15 residues. Trimming left V 6 bases short and J 0 bases short, with 14 bases between. CDR3 bases: TGCGCCAGCAGGTTCTCGGGGGGCCCTAACTATGGCTACACCTTC. Amino acids: CASRFSGGPNYGYTF.

This chain links TRBV6-1 with TRBJ2-5; D is possibly TRBD1 or TRBD2 (5 bases each). This CDR3 has 14 amino acids. The V end lost 2 bases, the J end lost 7 bases, and 14 bases lay between the germline ends. The germline gives CDR1 MNHNS, CDR2 SASEGT. CDR3 sequence reads: CASSESGRVGTQYF. CDR3 sequence (DNA): TGTGCCAGCAGTGAAAGCGGCAGGGTTGGGACCCAGTACTTC.

V gene TRBV5-5 combines with J gene TRBJ2-7, with 8 nucleotides matching TRBD1. This CDR3 region has 15 residues. Germline CDR1 reads SGHKS; CDR2 reads YYEKEE (reference sequence). The junction had 5 bases not matched to a gene; V was cut back by 0 bases and J by 3 bases. CDR3 coding DNA: TGTGCCAGCAGCTTGGTTCCAGGGGGCATCTACGAGCAGTACTTC. It specifies CASSLVPGGIYEQYF.

The chain recombines TRBV29-1 with TRBJ2-7; D remains ambiguous. The CDR3 is 11 amino acids. Between the trimmed V and J ends, which lost 7 bases and 4 bases, there was a span of 11 bases. Germline V gene sequence: CDR1 SQVTM, CDR2 ANQGSEA. The CDR3 protein is CSAGWLYEQYF. Written as DNA, the CDR3 is TGCAGCGCTGGATGGCTTTACGAGCAGTACTTC.

The V and J genes are TRBV6-6 and TRBJ1-3, with D tentatively TRBD1 (5 bases). CDR1 and CDR2 from the germline V gene are MNHNY and SVGAGI (reference sequence). V lost 10 bases, J lost 4 bases, and 17 bases lay in between. The CDR3 runs 14 residues. CDR3 sequence: CATKIGVSGNTIYF. The CDR3 nucleotides read TGTGCCACCAAGATAGGGGTTTCAGGAAACACCATATATTTT.

V usage is TRBV12-5 and J usage is TRBJ1-2; D is possibly TRBD1 (6 bases). The germline gives CDR1 LGHNT, CDR2 FRNRAP. The V end was cut by 7 bases, the J end by 7 bases, with 31 bases between. The CDR3 contains 18 residues. The CDR3 protein is CASAKMTGSSWERGGYTF. CDR3 sequence (DNA): TGTGCTAGTGCCAAGATGACAGGTTCCTCATGGGAAAGGGGTGGCTACACCTTC.

The chain couples TRBV19 to TRBJ2-7; possible D gene TRBD1, 6 bases. Trimming removed 4 bases at V and 3 bases at J, with 16 bases between. This CDR3 is built from 15 residues. Germline lookup yields CDR1 LNHDA and CDR2 SQIVND (reference sequence). CDR3 DNA sequence: TGTGCCAGTAGTAGACAGGCGATCAGGGGCTACGAGCAGTACTTC. This translates into CASSRQAIRGYEQYF.

This clone was observed once. The chain is built from TRBV4-2 and TRBJ1-5, with TRBD1 as a possible D gene (6 bases). Trimming removed 1 base at V and 5 bases at J, with 21 bases between. The CDR3 consists of 18 residues. CDR1 LGHNA and CDR2 YNFKEQ come from the germline V gene. The CDR3 DNA is TGTGCCAGCAGCCAAGCGTTTTTTGGGACAACCAATTATCAGCCCCAGCATTTT. Its protein is CASSQAFFGTTNYQPQHF.

V is TRBV15 and J is TRBJ1-3; D is undetermined. This CDR3 comprises 13 residues. Germline CDR1 LNHNV, CDR2 YYDKDF (reference sequence). Trimming removed 0 bases at V and 4 bases at J, with 4 bases between. CDR3 coding DNA: TGTGCCACCAGCAGAGACGTGGGAAACACCATATATTTT. This gives the protein CATSRDVGNTIYF.

The chain is built from TRBV6-6 and TRBJ1-1, with D unclear. The CDR3 totals 12 residues. V was pared by 2 bases and J by 6 bases, with 7 bases between. Germline V lookup: CDR1 MNHNY, CDR2 SVGAGI (reference sequence). CDR3 sequence: CASSYRLPEAFF. The CDR3 DNA reads TGTGCCAGCAGTTACCGGTTACCTGAAGCTTTCTTT.

This clone was seen only once. This chain connects TRBV29-1 to TRBJ2-3; a possible D gene is TRBD2 (6 bases). The CDR3 totals 16 residues. CDR1 is SQVTM and CDR2 is ANQGSEA in the germline V gene. The germline V and J ends were trimmed by 3 bases and 5 bases, with 21 bases remaining between them. Here the CDR3 reads CSVDPTGGGPGDTQYF. The CDR3 coding sequence is TGCAGCGTTGACCCGACTGGGGGAGGCCCCGGAGATACGCAGTATTTT.

This chain uses TRBV25-1 with TRBJ2-7; TRBD2 might be the D (6 bases). The CDR3 sequence is 15 residues long. Germline V gives CDR1 MGHDK, CDR2 SYGVNS. V lost 2 bases, J lost 1 base, and 12 bases lay in between. CDR3 in DNA: TGTGCCAGCAGTGAAGTGGGGGGTCGATCCTACGAGCAGTACTTC. It translates to CASSEVGGRSYEQYF.

The rearrangement links TRBV6-5 to TRBJ1-4; no clear D. The V gene lost 0 bases and the J gene lost 4 bases, with 6 bases spanning the gap. There are 14 residues in the CDR3. Germline CDR1 MNHEY, CDR2 SVGAGI. CDR3 in DNA: TGTGCCAGCAGTTACTCAGTCATTAATGAAAAACTGTTTTTT. Translated: CASSYSVINEKLFF.

V gene TRBV9 combines with J gene TRBJ2-6, with 11 bases that match TRBD2. Germline lookup yields CDR1 SGDLS and CDR2 YYNGEE. The J segment lost 0 bases and the V segment lost 2 bases, leaving 10 bases of the junction unmatched. The CDR3 extends over 20 amino acids. The CDR3 coding sequence is TGTGCCAGCAGCGTGGCGACTAGCGGGATTGTCGTCTCTGGGGCCAACGTCCTGACTTTC. Its translation: CASSVATSGIVVSGANVLTF.